This T cell receptor beta chain was recovered during a study of blood T cell repertoires in COVID-19. Study at large: The origin of the acute and convalescent COVID-19 samples was the United States, Italy and Spain. T cells, B-cell-depleted T cells, or PBMCs supplied cDNA or gDNA.

Source study methods: Estimation of nucleated cell counts relied on the amplification of reference gene primers. Sequencing used immunoSEQ multiplex PCR; TCRdb keeps in-frame clones, though not all of them. V and J calls and clone size follow that table, whereas D and trimming were derived from the DNA. The sample includes approximately 50,000 clones, 85% to 95% of them seen just once. The CDR3 totals 11 residues. The V end lost 4 bases, the J end lost 2 bases, and 6 bases lay between the germline ends. CDR1 DFQATT and CDR2 SNEGSKA come from the germline V gene (reference sequence). This chain connects TRBV20-1 to TRBJ2-7; possibly TRBD2 for D (5 bases). The clonotype originates from a man aged 45-65 years with active COVID-19. Specimen: peripheral blood. DNA of the CDR3: TGCAGTGCTACCGGGACCTACGAGCAGTACTTC. Translation: CSATGTYEQYF.